The 28 T cell receptor beta chains presented below share a single source sample, sequenced in a study of blood T cell repertoires in COVID-19. TCRdb keeps only in-frame clones here, not all; method: immunoSEQ multiplex PCR. Among a few hundred thousand clones listed, 75% to 85% were seen once. The source material was peripheral blood. The receptors were sampled from a human donor in a cohort sampled during active COVID-19.

The gene calls are TRBV4-1 and TRBJ2-7; 10 nucleotides align to TRBD1. This CDR3 is 16 amino acids long. With 4 bases clipped from V and 3 bases from J, the junction kept 9 bases outside the gene matches. CDR1 MGHRA and CDR2 YSYEKL come from the germline V gene. The CDR3 protein is CASSRIPGTGDYEQYF. The CDR3 DNA follows: TGCGCCAGCAGCCGGATCCCCGGGACAGGGGACTACGAGCAGTACTTC.

This chain uses TRBV3-1 (or the pseudogene TRBV3-2) with TRBJ2-7; D ambiguous. The CDR3 is 16 residues long. Trimming removed 5 bases at V and 2 bases at J, with 19 bases between. In germline, CDR1 is LGHDT, CDR2 YNNKEL (reference sequence). The CDR3 region has the DNA TGTGCCAGCAGCGCGAACCCGATTGGAGCGCCCTACGAGCAGTACTTC. Protein product: CASSANPIGAPYEQYF.

V gene TRBV5-1 combines with J gene TRBJ1-4; 7 bases are shared with TRBD1. The CDR3 runs to 14 residues. Unmatched junction bases numbered 7, after V lost 3 bases and J lost 8 bases. The germline CDR1 and CDR2 sequences are SGHRS and YFSETQ. The CDR3 sequence is CASSSGGNDEKLFF. The CDR3 DNA reads as TGCGCCAGCAGCTCAGGGGGGAACGACGAAAAACTGTTTTTT.

CDR3 sequence: CASSLIPEPAGYTF. The CDR3 DNA is TGCGCCAGCAGCTTGATCCCGGAGCCCGCAGGCTACACCTTC. The rearrangement links TRBV5-1 to TRBJ1-2; D is uncertain. This CDR3 spans 14 amino acids. The ends were cut back, 1 base at V and 8 bases at J, with 15 bases in the middle. Germline CDR1 reads SGHRS; CDR2 reads YFSETQ.

This clone has only a few counts. The chain has TRBV9 and TRBJ1-3; tentatively, D is TRBD1 (5 bases). The V end lost 0 bases, the J end lost 0 bases, and 10 bases lay between the germline ends. CDR1 and CDR2 from the germline V gene are SGDLS and YYNGEE. CDR3 size: 16 residues. CDR3 residues: CASSVARGSSGNTIYF. The DNA of the CDR3 is TGTGCCAGCAGCGTAGCTCGGGGGAGCTCTGGAAACACCATATATTTT.

The V gene is TRBV9, the J gene TRBJ2-3, with 8 bases lining up with TRBD2. This CDR3 contains 16 residues. CDR1 and CDR2 (germline): SGDLS, YYNGEE. V trimming: 4 bases; J trimming: 6 bases; junction bases outside the gene matches: 13. CDR3 region: CASSSGGEPAADTQYF. DNA of the CDR3: TGTGCCAGCAGCTCCGGGGGGGAACCCGCAGCGGATACGCAGTATTTT.

The V call is TRBV27, the J call TRBJ2-1, with D possibly being TRBD2 (6 bases). The CDR3 is 15 residues long. Germline-derived CDR1 and CDR2 are MNHEY and SMNVEV (reference sequence). Deletions cut 6 bases from V and 3 bases from J, with 15 bases between. DNA for the CDR3: TGTGCCAGCAGGGGAACTAGCTCTATCTACAATGAGCAGTTCTTC. This sequence encodes CASRGTSSIYNEQFF.

V is TRBV2 and J is TRBJ2-2; the D gene is possibly TRBD1 (6 bases). There are 12 residues in the CDR3. Germline CDR1 is SNHLY and CDR2 is FYNNEI. Trimming left V 7 bases short and J 6 bases short, with 9 bases between. The chain's CDR3 is CASTYRAGELFF. The CDR3 region has the DNA TGTGCCAGCACGTACAGGGCCGGGGAGCTGTTTTTT.

Concerning this clone: Other DNA sequences in this specimen translate into the identical CDR3. This chain links TRBV19 with TRBJ2-1, with TRBD2 matching over 14 bases. Germline V CDR1 and CDR2: LNHDA, SQIVND (reference sequence). V dropped 5 bases and J dropped 7; count of bases not matched to a gene: 4. The CDR3 covers 15 residues. CDR3 residues: CASSRLAGGRNEQFF. CDR3 coding DNA: TGTGCCAGTAGTCGACTAGCGGGAGGGAGGAATGAGCAGTTCTTC.

This clone was seen a few times. The CDR3 loop reads CASSFGSRPDGYTF. The DNA for the CDR3 is TGCGCCAGCAGCTTTGGCAGCAGGCCAGATGGCTACACCTTC. The V call is TRBV5-1, the J call TRBJ1-2; D unclear. V gave up 2 bases and J gave up 6 bases, with 14 bases separating them. This CDR3 has 14 amino acids. Germline CDR1 is SGHRS and CDR2 is YFSETQ.

The chain recombines TRBV9 with TRBJ2-1, with 10 positions matching TRBD2. V lost 4 bases to trimming and J lost 4 bases; unmatched junction nucleotides: 5. In germline, CDR1 is SGDLS, CDR2 YYNGEE. The CDR3 extends over 15 amino acids. Here the CDR3 reads CASSLGLAAYNEQFF. CDR3 sequence (DNA): TGTGCCAGCAGCTTAGGACTAGCGGCATACAATGAGCAGTTCTTC.

The chain uses TRBV6-2 or TRBV6-3 and TRBJ2-7; weak D call: TRBD2 (5 bases). The V end was cut by 5 bases, the J end by 4 bases, with 12 bases between. The CDR3 has 13 amino acids. From germline, CDR1 is MNHEY and CDR2 SVGEGT. CDR3 region: CASSAWRIYEQYF. In nucleotides, the CDR3 is TGTGCCAGCAGTGCGTGGAGGATTTACGAGCAGTACTTC.

The V and J genes are TRBV24-1 and TRBJ2-5; maybe TRBD2 (5 bases). This CDR3 is 15 amino acids long. From germline, CDR1 is KGHDR and CDR2 SFDVKD. The V end lost 5 bases, the J end lost 2 bases, and 14 bases lay between the germline ends. The CDR3: CATSALAASQETQYF. The CDR3, as DNA: TGTGCCACCAGTGCCCTAGCAGCCAGTCAAGAGACCCAGTACTTC.

The chain links TRBV6-2 or TRBV6-3 to TRBJ2-7, with 12 bases fitting TRBD2. The J segment lost 3 bases and the V segment lost 0 bases, leaving 12 bases of the junction unmatched. CDR3 size: 19 residues. CDR1 and CDR2 (germline): MNHEY, SVGEGT. CDR3 sequence reads: CASSYSLVLRLAGVYEQYF. DNA for the CDR3: TGTGCCAGCAGTTACTCGCTTGTTCTACGACTAGCGGGAGTCTACGAGCAGTACTTC.

The chain employs TRBV30 and TRBJ2-5; a weak D match, TRBD1 (5 bases). The CDR3 loop spans 12 amino acids. In germline, CDR1 is GTSNPN, CDR2 SVGIG (reference sequence). Trimming stripped 7 bases from V and 5 bases from J, with 14 bases between. CDR3 nucleotides: TGTGCCTCCGAAAGGGGTAGGGAGACCCAGTACTTC. Its protein is CASERGRETQYF.

This chain joins TRBV11-2 and TRBJ2-7; TRBD1 matches at 9 bases. V was pared by 3 bases and J by 0 bases, with 6 bases of the junction left unmatched. Germline CDR1 is SGHAT and CDR2 is FQNNGV. The CDR3 is 16 residues long. CDR3 coding DNA: TGTGCCAGCAGCTTGACCGGGACAGGGAACTCCTACGAGCAGTACTTC. This encodes CASSLTGTGNSYEQYF.

This chain links TRBV24-1 with TRBJ2-7; 7 bases agree with TRBD2. Germline CDR1 reads KGHDR; CDR2 reads SFDVKD. The CDR3 loop spans 13 amino acids. The V segment lost 5 bases and the J segment 9 bases; nucleotides outside the gene matches: 9. CDR3 sequence: CATSAIAGGRQYF. In DNA, the CDR3 is TGTGCCACCAGTGCTATAGCGGGTGGGCGGCAGTACTTC.

The genes are TRBV11-2 and TRBJ2-7; 7 nucleotides align to TRBD1. The CDR3 contains 15 residues. The ends lost 5 bases at V and 2 bases at J; junction bases unmatched: 9. CDR1 is SGHAT and CDR2 is FQNNGV in the germline V gene. The CDR3 DNA is TGTGCCAGCAGCCAAATTCGACAGGGTGCCTACGAGCAGTACTTC. Translation: CASSQIRQGAYEQYF.

The V and J genes are TRBV15 and TRBJ2-3; possibly TRBD2 for D (6 bases). Trimming removed 6 bases from V and 2 bases from J, with 9 bases in between. The CDR3 spans 13 residues. The V gene's germline CDR1 is LNHNV and CDR2 YYDKDF (reference sequence). DNA for the CDR3: TGTGCCACCAGTAGCGGAAACACAGATACGCAGTATTTT. Translation gives CATSSGNTDTQYF.

The chain uses TRBV7-9 and TRBJ2-5, with D possibly matching TRBD1 (5 bases). Germline-derived CDR1 and CDR2 are SEHNR and FQNEAQ (reference sequence). Trimming left V 4 bases short and J 1 base short, with 22 bases between. The CDR3 extends over 18 amino acids. CDR3 sequence (DNA): TGTGCCAGCAGCTCTCCTCCTCGACAGATACAAGGCCAAGAGACCCAGTACTTC. Translation: CASSSPPRQIQGQETQYF. The full variable domain, rest sourced from reference TRBV7-9 and TRBJ2-5, is DTGVSQNPRHKITKRGQNVTFRCDPISEHNRLYWYRQTLGQGPEFLTYFQNEAQLEKSRLLSDRFSAERPKGSFSTLEIQRTEQGDSAMYLCASSSPPRQIQGQETQYFGPGTRLLVL.

The chain is built from TRBV9 and TRBJ1-5; D is unresolved. The germline V gene has CDR1 SGDLS and CDR2 YYNGEE. The ends were cut back, 0 bases at V and 1 base at J, with 5 bases in the middle. The CDR3 is made up of 14 amino acids. The CDR3 here is CASSVAVSNQPQHF. The CDR3 DNA follows: TGTGCCAGCAGCGTAGCCGTGAGCAATCAGCCCCAGCATTTT.

The V gene is TRBV12-3 or TRBV12-4, the J gene TRBJ1-6; no clear D. The CDR3 runs 13 residues. V lost 2 bases and J lost 9, with 8 bases in between. In DNA, the CDR3 is TGTGCCAGCAGTTTAAGGGAGAGTTCACCCCTCCACTTT. It is translated as CASSLRESSPLHF.

This chain connects TRBV19 to TRBJ2-7, with 11 positions matching TRBD2. V was pared by 4 bases and J by 1 base, with 6 bases of the junction left unmatched. The CDR3 runs 16 residues. Per the germline V gene, CDR1 is LNHDA and CDR2 is SQIVND (reference sequence). DNA for the CDR3: TGTGCCAGTAGTACCCTTCTAGCGGGAGGTTCCTACGAGCAGTACTTC. Its protein product is CASSTLLAGGSYEQYF.

This sequence joins TRBV9 and TRBJ2-6, with 7 bases identical to TRBD1. The V gene end was trimmed by 4 bases and the J gene end by 0 bases; junction bases not matched to a gene: 4. Germline V lookup: CDR1 SGDLS, CDR2 YYNGEE. This CDR3 is built from 16 residues. In DNA, the CDR3 is TGTGCCAGCAGCTTCTCAGGGGGCTCTGGGGCCAACGTCCTGACTTTC. Translation: CASSFSGGSGANVLTF.

This clone has a count of ten or more. This chain joins TRBV6-6 and TRBJ2-1, with D perhaps TRBD1 (6 bases). The V end lost 2 bases, the J end lost 5 bases, and 16 bases lay between the germline ends. The CDR3 loop spans 16 amino acids. Per germline, CDR1 MNHNY and CDR2 SVGAGI (reference sequence). In nucleotides, the CDR3 is TGTGCCAGCAGTTACGGGGACACTTCTTCTGACAATGAGCAGTTCTTC. It specifies CASSYGDTSSDNEQFF.

This sequence joins TRBV5-4 and TRBJ2-7; possible D gene TRBD2, 5 bases. Trimming cost V 3 bases and J 2 bases, with 12 bases left between them. This CDR3 is built from 14 residues. CDR1 and CDR2 from the germline V gene are SGHNT and YYREEE (reference sequence). CDR3 amino acids: CASSSRTGTYEQYF. The CDR3 DNA sequence: TGTGCCAGCAGCTCGCGGACGGGAACCTACGAGCAGTACTTC.

The chain joins TRBV4-1 to TRBJ2-7, with D maybe TRBD1 (6 bases). This CDR3 comprises 15 residues. CDR1 is MGHRA and CDR2 is YSYEKL in the germline V gene. V was clipped by 1 base and J by 0 bases, with 10 bases between them. The CDR3 region is CASSQGTDSSYEQYF. The CDR3 region has the DNA TGCGCCAGCAGCCAAGGGACAGATAGCTCCTACGAGCAGTACTTC.

The chain uses TRBV18 and TRBJ2-2; D gene unclear. This CDR3 has 15 amino acids. Trimming removed 1 base at V and 7 bases at J, with 13 bases between. From germline, CDR1 is KGHSH and CDR2 LQKENI. CDR3 bases: TGTGCCAGCTCACCACTGCCGAACCAGGACGGGGAGCTGTTTTTT. It is translated as CASSPLPNQDGELFF.